Reported below is one TCR beta chain. As handled by the study authors: Nucleated cell number was recorded as an estimate derived from reference gene primer amplification. Clones were read by immunoSEQ multiplex PCR, and TCRdb kept only the in-frame ones, dropping some. V and J calls and clone size are given by that table; D and trimming were obtained from the DNA. Of around 260,000 clones in the sample, about four fifths were seen once. This record comes from a study of blood T cell repertoires in COVID-19. The wider study: The United States, Italy and Spain were the sources of the acute and convalescent COVID-19 samples.

Trimming left V 2 bases short and J 2 bases short, with 7 bases between. This CDR3 contains 14 residues. Germline V gene lookup returns CDR1 LNHDA and CDR2 SQIVND (reference sequence). This clonotype was obtained from a woman between 50 and 59 years old who had recovered from COVID-19. This chain uses TRBV19 with TRBJ1-5; D gene uncertain. Sequenced input: peripheral blood. The CDR3 sequence: CASSINFGNQPQHF. CDR3 bases: TGTGCCAGTAGTATAAATTTCGGCAATCAGCCCCAGCATTTT.